This TCR beta chain was observed in a study of blood T cell repertoires in COVID-19. The wider study: Italy, Spain and the United States were the sources of the convalescent and acute COVID-19 samples. PBMCs, B-cell-depleted T cells, or T cells were the source of the cDNA or gDNA that made up the material.

Trimming took off 5 bases at V and 4 bases at J, with 23 bases between the two ends. CDR3 length: 18 amino acids. Looked up from germline, CDR1 is MNHEY and CDR2 is SVGEGT. This clone turned up a few times. The repertoire was sequenced with immunoSEQ multiplex PCR; TCRdb's copy has only in-frame clones and lacks some. The sample records around 200,000 clones, approximately 90% being singletons. Assignment of participants to cohorts was predicated upon participant-reported clinical history. What the recovered Cohort 3 donors had was two negative PCRs, clearance, or symptom resolution. Sequenced input: PBMCs or T cells enriched from blood (not recorded which). The chain uses TRBV6-2 or TRBV6-3 and TRBJ2-2, with D tentatively TRBD2 (5 bases). The clonotype was recovered from a woman in her 30s who had recovered from COVID-19. CDR3 nucleotide sequence: TGTGCCAGCAGTCCCCCCGCCACTAGAGGTATCAGCACCGGGGAGCTGTTTTTT. Translation gives CASSPPATRGISTGELFF.